Each of the 17 T cell receptor beta chains below was sequenced from the same sample in a study of shared clonotypes between healthy human individuals. TCRdb's table, derived via immunoSEQ multiplex PCR, lists solely in-frame clones and lacks some. This table holds roughly 700,000 clones, 90% found once. The sequenced sample consisted of memory CD8+ T cells from PBMCs. The subset denotes: CD45RO+ cells pooled with CCR7-negative TemRA cells. The origin of the receptors is a man aged 18 to 29 in good health. Some clones in this sample may be carry-over from other donors' samples.

For this clone: The likely explanation is a read error, given a far larger clone one base away. CDR3: CASRTGELFF. The CDR3 bases are TGTGCCAGCAGGACCGGGGAGCTGTTTTTT. The J gene is TRBJ2-2, the V gene TRBV6-1; D gene uncertain. V lost 6 bases and J 5 bases, leaving 1 base between the germline ends. From germline, CDR1 is MNHNS and CDR2 SASEGT. This CDR3 is built from 10 residues.

The chain combines TRBV19 with TRBJ2-3; no definite D call. CDR1 and CDR2 (germline): LNHDA, SQIVND (reference sequence). The CDR3 length is 13 residues. V shed 3 bases and J shed 10 bases, with 14 bases lying between them. CDR3 region: CASSISRGSAQYF. The CDR3 DNA reads as TGTGCCAGTAGTATTTCACGCGGTTCAGCGCAGTATTTT.

The chain uses TRBV9 and TRBJ1-1; 7 bases line up with TRBD1. Germline loops: CDR1 SGDLS, CDR2 YYNGEE. V was clipped by 4 bases and J by 4 bases; unmatched bases: 7. The CDR3 consists of 14 residues. The CDR3 DNA reads as TGTGCCAGCAGCCCCTCCTCAGGGGGCACTGAAGCTTTCTTT. Translation: CASSPSSGGTEAFF.

V and J are TRBV5-1 and TRBJ2-1; 7 bases match TRBD2. The germline V gene encodes CDR1 SGHRS and CDR2 YFSETQ. The V gene end was trimmed by 4 bases and the J gene end by 4 bases; junction bases not matched to a gene: 11. The CDR3 runs to 16 residues. CDR3 in DNA: TGCGCCAGCAGCGCCTGGTTCGGGGGGACGTACAATGAGCAGTTCTTC. As protein: CASSAWFGGTYNEQFF.

V and J are TRBV11-2 and TRBJ2-5; 11 bases fit TRBD2. CDR1 and CDR2 (germline): SGHAT, FQNNGV. CDR3 length equals 15 residues. With 5 bases clipped from V and 4 bases from J, the junction kept 6 bases outside the gene matches. CDR3 residues: CASSRTSGRGETQYF. In DNA, the CDR3 is TGTGCCAGCAGCCGCACTAGCGGGAGAGGAGAGACCCAGTACTTC.

Notes on this clone: In the same sample, other DNA sequences code for this CDR3. The rearrangement uses TRBV7-2 and TRBJ2-2, with D uncertain. Trimming stripped 6 bases from V and 5 bases from J, with 16 bases between. Germline V gene data show CDR1 as SGHTA and CDR2 as FQGNSA. The CDR3 has 15 residues. CDR3 protein: CASRPLKGKTGELFF. The CDR3 DNA sequence: TGTGCCAGCAGACCCCTAAAGGGCAAGACCGGGGAGCTGTTTTTT. Full variable domain (remainder filled in from reference TRBV7-2 and TRBJ2-2): GAGVSQSPSNKVTEKGKDVELRCDPISGHTALYWYRQSLGQGLEFLIYFQGNSAPDKSGLPSDRFSAERTGGSVSTLTIQRTQQEDSAVYLCASRPLKGKTGELFFGEGSRLTVL.

Turning to this clone: Other DNA sequences of this sample code for an identical CDR3. The rearrangement uses TRBV7-9 and TRBJ1-2, with D possibly being TRBD1 (6 bases). Germline V gene lookup returns CDR1 SEHNR and CDR2 FQNEAQ (reference sequence). V was shortened by 1 base and J by 0 bases, with 6 bases between the two germline ends. CDR3 length: 14 residues. The CDR3 sequence is CASSLGQANYGYTF. As DNA, the CDR3 is TGTGCCAGCAGCTTAGGACAGGCTAACTATGGCTACACCTTC.

The count of this clone is one. The gene calls are TRBV19 and TRBJ1-5, with D hard to call. V dropped 5 bases and J dropped 1 base, with 9 bases sitting between them. The CDR3 totals 14 residues. Germline CDR1 and CDR2: LNHDA and SQIVND (reference sequence). In nucleotides, the CDR3 is TGTGCCAGTAGTTTATCTATCAGCAATCAGCCCCAGCATTTT. It specifies CASSLSISNQPQHF.

The chain couples TRBV28 to TRBJ2-1; TRBD2 agrees at 10 bases. CDR1 is MDHEN and CDR2 is SYDVKM in the germline V gene. Germline trimming cut 11 bases from V and 7 bases from J; bases unmatched to any gene: 14. The CDR3 extends over 15 amino acids. DNA of the CDR3: TGTGCCTTATTAGGAAGCGGGAGGGCCTGGAATGAGCAGTTCTTC. Its protein is CALLGSGRAWNEQFF. The variable domain in full, with the rest retrieved from reference TRBV28 and TRBJ2-1, is DVKVTQSSRYLVKRTGEKVFLECVQDMDHENMFWYRQDPGLGLRLIYFSYDVKMKEKGDIPEGYSVSREKKERFSLILESASTNQTSMYLCALLGSGRAWNEQFFGPGTRLTVL.

The chain recombines TRBV4-1 with TRBJ2-1; 10 bases map to TRBD2. The length of the CDR3 is 15 residues. From germline, CDR1 is MGHRA and CDR2 YSYEKL. V gave up 1 base and J gave up 9 bases; unmatched junction bases: 6. The CDR3 protein is CASSQGTSGTFEQFF. CDR3 nucleotide sequence: TGCGCCAGCAGCCAAGGGACTAGCGGCACATTTGAGCAGTTCTTC.

The rearrangement links TRBV7-9 to TRBJ1-2; D may be TRBD1 (5 bases). Germline assignment: CDR1 SEHNR and CDR2 FQNEAQ (reference sequence). The CDR3 loop spans 15 amino acids. Trimming cost V 2 bases and J 0 bases, with 10 bases left between them. The CDR3 DNA reads TGTGCCAGCAGCTTATCCGGGGCAGCTAACTATGGCTACACCTTC. Translation: CASSLSGAANYGYTF.

V gene TRBV5-1 combines with J gene TRBJ2-3; D uncertain. This CDR3 region has 16 residues. Trimming removed 0 bases from V and 0 bases from J, with 11 bases in between. CDR1 SGHRS and CDR2 YFSETQ come from the germline V gene. The CDR3 loop reads CASSLGVVASTDTQYF. The CDR3, as DNA: TGCGCCAGCAGCTTGGGGGTGGTAGCTAGCACAGATACGCAGTATTTT.

The chain uses TRBV10-3 and TRBJ2-1, with TRBD2 identical over 12 bases. J was trimmed by 4 bases and V by 7 bases; bases with no gene match: 5. The CDR3 is made up of 15 amino acids. The germline V gene encodes CDR1 ENHRY and CDR2 SYGVKD. The CDR3 bases are TGTGCCATCACACTAGCGGGAGGCCTGTACAATGAGCAGTTCTTC. Amino acids: CAITLAGGLYNEQFF.

CDR3 protein: CAKQGGSNTGELFF. The CDR3, as DNA: TGTGCCAAACAAGGGGGATCGAACACCGGGGAGCTGTTTTTT. The chain carries TRBV7-9 and TRBJ2-2, with D tentatively TRBD1 (6 bases). CDR3 length: 14 amino acids. Per the germline V gene, CDR1 is SEHNR and CDR2 is FQNEAQ (reference sequence). V was pared by 10 bases and J by 0 bases, with 12 bases between.

The CDR3 coding sequence is TGTGCCAGCAGTTCCGGGGGTACTTACTACGAGCAGTACTTC. Translation: CASSSGGTYYEQYF. The V call is TRBV27, the J call TRBJ2-7; D may be TRBD2 (6 bases). Trimming stripped 4 bases from V and 3 bases from J, with 13 bases between. Per the germline V gene, CDR1 is MNHEY and CDR2 is SMNVEV (reference sequence). This CDR3 spans 14 amino acids.

The V call is TRBV11-2, the J call TRBJ2-4; D might be TRBD2 (7 bases). V was trimmed by 3 bases and J by 0 bases, leaving 12 bases between them. CDR1 is SGHAT and CDR2 is FQNNGV in the germline V gene. This CDR3 region has 16 residues. The CDR3 DNA sequence: TGTGCCAGCAGCTTTGGGGGGGGCGCAGCCAAAAACATTCAGTACTTC. Translated: CASSFGGGAAKNIQYF.

The rearrangement links TRBV16 to TRBJ1-5, with unresolved D. Germline V lookup: CDR1 KGHSY, CDR2 FQNENV. This CDR3 spans 14 amino acids. V was cut by 2 bases and J by 9 bases, with 14 bases left in between. The CDR3 DNA is TGTGCCAGCAGCCAAGGCTCCGGGGAGAGGCCCCAGCATTTT. Encoded protein: CASSQGSGERPQHF.